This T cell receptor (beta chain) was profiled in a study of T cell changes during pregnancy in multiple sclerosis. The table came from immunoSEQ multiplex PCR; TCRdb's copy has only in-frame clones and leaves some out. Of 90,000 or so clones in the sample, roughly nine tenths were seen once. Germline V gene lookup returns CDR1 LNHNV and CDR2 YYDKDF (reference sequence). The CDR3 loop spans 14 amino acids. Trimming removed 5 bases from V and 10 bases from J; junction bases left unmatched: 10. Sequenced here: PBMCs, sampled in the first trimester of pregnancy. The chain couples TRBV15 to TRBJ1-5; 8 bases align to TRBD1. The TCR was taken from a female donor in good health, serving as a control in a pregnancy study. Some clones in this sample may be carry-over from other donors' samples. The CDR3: CATSLTQGAGPQHF. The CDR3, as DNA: TGTGCCACCAGCCTTACCCAGGGGGCTGGTCCCCAGCATTTT.